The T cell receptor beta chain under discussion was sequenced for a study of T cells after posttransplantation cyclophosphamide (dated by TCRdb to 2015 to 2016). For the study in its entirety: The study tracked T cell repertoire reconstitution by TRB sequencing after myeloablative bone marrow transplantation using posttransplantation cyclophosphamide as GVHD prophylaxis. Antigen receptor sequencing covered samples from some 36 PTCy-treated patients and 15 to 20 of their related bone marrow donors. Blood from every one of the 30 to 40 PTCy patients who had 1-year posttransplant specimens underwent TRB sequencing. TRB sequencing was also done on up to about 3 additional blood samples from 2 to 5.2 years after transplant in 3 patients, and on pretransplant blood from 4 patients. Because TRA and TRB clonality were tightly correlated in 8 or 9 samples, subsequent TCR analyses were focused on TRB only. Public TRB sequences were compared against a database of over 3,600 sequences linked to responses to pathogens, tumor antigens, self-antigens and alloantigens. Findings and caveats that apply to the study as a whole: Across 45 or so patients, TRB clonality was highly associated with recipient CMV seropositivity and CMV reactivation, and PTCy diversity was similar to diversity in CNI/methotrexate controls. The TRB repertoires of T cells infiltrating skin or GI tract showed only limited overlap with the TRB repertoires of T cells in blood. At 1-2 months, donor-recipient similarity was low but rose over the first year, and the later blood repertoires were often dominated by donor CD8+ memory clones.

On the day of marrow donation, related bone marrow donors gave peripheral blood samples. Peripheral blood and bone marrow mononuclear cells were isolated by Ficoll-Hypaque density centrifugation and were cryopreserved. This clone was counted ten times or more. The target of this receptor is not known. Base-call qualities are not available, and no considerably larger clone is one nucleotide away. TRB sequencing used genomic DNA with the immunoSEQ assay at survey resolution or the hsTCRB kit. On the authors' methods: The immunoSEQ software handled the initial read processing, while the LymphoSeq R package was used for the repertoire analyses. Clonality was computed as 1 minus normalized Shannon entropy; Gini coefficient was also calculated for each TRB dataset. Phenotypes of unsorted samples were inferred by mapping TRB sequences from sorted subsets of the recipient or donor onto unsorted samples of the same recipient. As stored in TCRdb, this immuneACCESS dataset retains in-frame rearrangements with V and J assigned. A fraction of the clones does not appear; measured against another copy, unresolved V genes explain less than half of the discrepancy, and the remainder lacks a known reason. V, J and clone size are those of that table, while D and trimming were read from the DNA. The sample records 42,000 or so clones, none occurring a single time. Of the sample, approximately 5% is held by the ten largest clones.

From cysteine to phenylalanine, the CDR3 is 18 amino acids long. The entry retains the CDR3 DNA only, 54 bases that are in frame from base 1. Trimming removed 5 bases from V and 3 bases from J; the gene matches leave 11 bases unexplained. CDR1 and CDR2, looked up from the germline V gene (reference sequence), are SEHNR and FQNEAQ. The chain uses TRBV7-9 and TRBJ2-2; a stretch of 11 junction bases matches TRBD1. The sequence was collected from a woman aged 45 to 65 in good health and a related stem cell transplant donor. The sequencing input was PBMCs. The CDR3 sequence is CASSTLDRDRGDTGELFF. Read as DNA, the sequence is TGTGCCAGCAGCACCCTAGACCGGGACAGGGGGGACACCGGGGAGCTGTTTTTT. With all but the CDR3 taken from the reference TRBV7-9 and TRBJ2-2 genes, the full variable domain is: DTGVSQNPRHKITKRGQNVTFRCDPISEHNRLYWYRQTLGQGPEFLTYFQNEAQLEKSRLLSDRFSAERPKGSFSTLEIQRTEQGDSAMYLCASSTLDRDRGDTGELFFGEGSRLTVL.